The subject of this entry is one TCR beta chain. Its specificity is unknown. Profiled with immunoSEQ multiplex PCR; TCRdb holds only in-frame clones, not every one. Of under 110,000 clones listed, less than 95% are singletons. The data originate from a study of T cell responses to AZD1222 COVID-19 vaccine. Broader study findings: The study found vaccine-associated CD4 TCRs spanning spike, dominant at 160-218 and 743-854. Clonal diversity may have been underestimated in mostly white British donors.

The V gene lost 7 bases and the J gene lost 2 bases, with 12 bases spanning the gap. Germline-derived CDR1 and CDR2 are MNHEY and SMNVEV (reference sequence). The CDR3 covers 15 residues. The sequence was collected from an adult in good health. The chain joins TRBV27 to TRBJ2-6; D tentatively fits TRBD1 or TRBD2 (5 bases each). Source: peripheral blood, taken on day 0 of AZD1222 vaccination. The CDR3 loop reads CASKVQGPGANVLTF. Here the CDR3 DNA reads TGTGCCAGCAAAGTCCAGGGACCTGGGGCCAACGTCCTGACTTTC.